The 21 T cell receptor beta chains reported below all come from one sample, sequenced in a study of synovial regulatory T cells in juvenile arthritis. The protocol was immunoSEQ multiplex PCR, while the TCRdb copy is restricted to in-frame clones and leaves out a portion. This sample's table reports some 7,700 clones. The sequenced sample was Treg cells from blood. Subset given: remaining (HLA-DR-negative) circulating blood Treg cells. These receptors were collected from a donor under 30 with juvenile idiopathic arthritis.

Frequency places this clone as medium-sized (0.01 to 0.1%). V and J are TRBV7-9 and TRBJ2-7. Per the germline V gene, CDR1 is SEHNR and CDR2 is FQNEAQ (reference sequence). There are 14 residues in the CDR3. No nucleotide data were recorded. The CDR3 loop is CASSLGTKMTEQYF.

The CDR3 sequence: CASSWGTEAFF. V is TRBV6-6 and J is TRBJ1-1. Per germline, CDR1 MNHNY and CDR2 SVGAGI (reference sequence). CDR3 length: 11 residues. No nucleotide data were recorded.

The chain is built from TRBV5-1 and TRBJ2-7; absent DNA, TCRdb's TRBD2 call cannot be checked. This CDR3 is built from 14 residues. No DNA sequence is on record. Germline V gives CDR1 SGHRS, CDR2 YFSETQ. The chain's CDR3 is CASSVGTSGSEQYF.

The chain has TRBV2 and TRBJ2-1; the TRBD2 assignment by TCRdb is unverifiable without DNA. The CDR3 totals 11 residues. No DNA sequence was recorded. CDR1 is SNHLY, CDR2 FYNNEI, per germline. CDR3: CASSEASEQFF.

By frequency, this clone registers medium-sized. The rearrangement joins TRBV19 to TRBJ1-1; TCRdb reports TRBD1, a call that lacks DNA to check it against. The CDR3 covers 15 residues. DNA was not recorded. From germline, CDR1 is LNHDA and CDR2 SQIVND (reference sequence). The CDR3 here is CASSIQAGMNTEAFF.

V and J are TRBV28 and TRBJ1-2; TCRdb returns TRBD1, unconfirmable since there is no DNA. The CDR3 extends over 16 amino acids. Only the protein sequence is given. The V gene's germline CDR1 is MDHEN and CDR2 SYDVKM. The CDR3 loop is CASSLWGYRSAYGYTF.

The V call is TRBV4-3, the J call TRBJ2-1; TCRdb reports TRBD1, a call that lacks DNA to check it against. The CDR3 covers 16 residues. No DNA accompanies this entry. Germline values: CDR1 LGHNA, CDR2 YSLEER. The CDR3 region is CASSQDAGGAYNEQFF.

The chain combines TRBV19 with TRBJ2-7; TCRdb names TRBD1, which stays unverified in the absence of DNA. This CDR3 has 15 amino acids. The entry carries no DNA sequence. CDR1 and CDR2 (germline): LNHDA, SQIVND (reference sequence). CDR3 loop: CASSVWDRGAPEQYF. Drawing the rest from reference TRBV19 and TRBJ2-7, the complete variable domain is DGGITQSPKYLFRKEGQNVTLSCEQNLNHDAMYWYRQDPGQGLRLIYYSQIVNDFQKGDIAEGYSVSREKKESFPLTVTSAQKNPTAFYLCASSVWDRGAPEQYFGPGTRLTVT.

The chain couples TRBV28 to TRBJ2-4; as DNA is missing, the TRBD2 call by TCRdb cannot be tested. This CDR3 region has 13 residues. The nucleotide record is missing. CDR1 is MDHEN, CDR2 SYDVKM, per germline. Here the CDR3 reads CASSGRVAAIQYF. The full variable domain, completed using reference TRBV28 and TRBJ2-4, is DVKVTQSSRYLVKRTGEKVFLECVQDMDHENMFWYRQDPGLGLRLIYFSYDVKMKEKGDIPEGYSVSREKKERFSLILESASTNQTSMYLCASSGRVAAIQYFGAGTRLSVL.

The chain employs TRBV28 and TRBJ2-3; the D gene TCRdb calls, TRBD2, cannot be checked with no DNA. This CDR3 has 18 residues. Only the protein sequence is given. Germline CDR1 MDHEN, CDR2 SYDVKM. CDR3 sequence reads: CASSSSQLAGVPADTQYF.

The chain joins TRBV6-5 to TRBJ1-1. The CDR3 consists of 12 residues. DNA was not recorded. The germline V gene has CDR1 MNHEY and CDR2 SVGAGI. The CDR3 protein is CASSYLGGLAFF.

The rearrangement links TRBV15 to TRBJ2-5; the TCRdb D gene call, TRBD2, has no DNA to confirm it. Looked up from germline, CDR1 is LNHNV and CDR2 is YYDKDF (reference sequence). The CDR3 consists of 18 residues. DNA is not recorded here. The CDR3 is CATRPSGTSGTFQETQYF.

V gene TRBV19 combines with J gene TRBJ1-2; the D call from TCRdb, TRBD1, cannot be confirmed without DNA. From germline, CDR1 is LNHDA and CDR2 SQIVND (reference sequence). This CDR3 is 15 amino acids long. Only the protein is on record. The CDR3 reads CASSFRTGGSYGYTF. Combining the CDR3 with reference TRBV19 and TRBJ1-2 gives the whole variable domain DGGITQSPKYLFRKEGQNVTLSCEQNLNHDAMYWYRQDPGQGLRLIYYSQIVNDFQKGDIAEGYSVSREKKESFPLTVTSAQKNPTAFYLCASSFRTGGSYGYTFGSGTRLTVV.

This clone is classed as medium-sized by frequency. This chain uses TRBV7-9 with TRBJ2-7. CDR3 length: 13 amino acids. There is no recorded DNA. Looked up from germline, CDR1 is SEHNR and CDR2 is FQNEAQ (reference sequence). CDR3 amino acids: CASSLGTWDEQYF.

The gene calls are TRBV19 and TRBJ1-1. From germline, CDR1 is LNHDA and CDR2 SQIVND (reference sequence). The CDR3 length is 14 residues. DNA is not recorded here. The CDR3 sequence: CASSGRRKNTEAFF.

The V and J genes are TRBV7-9 and TRBJ2-2; TCRdb selects TRBD1, and the lack of DNA leaves this call unchecked. The CDR3 is 15 residues long. The DNA sequence is not available. CDR1 SEHNR and CDR2 FQNEAQ come from the germline V gene (reference sequence). The CDR3 loop reads CASSLGQVPAGELFF.

The chain is built from TRBV6-1 and TRBJ2-1; TCRdb returns TRBD2, unconfirmable since there is no DNA. The CDR3 extends over 15 amino acids. No DNA has been recorded. CDR1 MNHNS and CDR2 SASEGT come from the germline V gene. Here the CDR3 reads CATRLMEGSYNEQFF.

The rearrangement uses TRBV28 and TRBJ2-2; TCRdb indicates TRBD2, and absent DNA this call remains unverified. The CDR3 loop spans 13 amino acids. This entry has no DNA. Germline V gene sequence: CDR1 MDHEN, CDR2 SYDVKM. CDR3 in amino acids: CASSAPPKRELFF.

This rearrangement joins TRBV10-3 to TRBJ1-3; the D call of TRBD1 rests on TCRdb alone, since no DNA is present to check it. The CDR3 contains 12 residues. The DNA is unrecorded. The germline CDR1 and CDR2 sequences are ENHRY and SYGVKD. CDR3: CAITRNGNTIYF.

The chain's CDR3 is CASSVGTGTDTQYF. The chain uses TRBV9 and TRBJ2-3; TCRdb outputs TRBD2, but without DNA this stays unchecked. The germline gives CDR1 SGDLS, CDR2 YYNGEE. The CDR3 sequence is 14 residues long. This entry has no DNA.

The rearrangement joins TRBV18 to TRBJ2-3. CDR1 is KGHSH, CDR2 LQKENI, per germline. The CDR3 is 14 amino acids. Only the protein sequence is given. CDR3 residues: CASSPPLSEGTQYF.